Listed below are T cell receptor beta chains from one sample, sequenced in a study of T cells in Graves' hyperthyroidism and ophthalmopathy. TCRdb itself ran the multiplex PCR reads through MiXCR, one entry per CDR3 protein. This sample carries roughly 740,000 distinct CDR3 sequences, about a sixth of them seen once, and the ten largest clones take approximately 8.4%. What was sequenced was blood. The receptors originated from a man aged 18 to 30 with Graves' hyperthyroidism. CDR3s leave out the opening cysteine and the closing phenylalanine or tryptophan.

ASSLPLSGTSVDEQY TRBJ2-7 TRBV7-9
ASSEARWNEQY TRBJ2-7 TRBV2
ASSWDTMNTEAF TRBJ1-1 TRBV5-1
ASSLVLQEKLF TRBJ1-4 TRBV12-3/TRBV12-4
ASSPSPSGANVLT TRBJ2-6 TRBV4-3
ASGPVSGKKETQY TRBJ2-5 TRBV12-5
ASSLASVLTDTQY TRBJ2-3 TRBV12-3/TRBV12-4
SASTDFYGYT TRBJ1-2 TRBV20-1
ASSRLAGLGDTQY TRBJ2-3 TRBV4-1
ASSLIRLAGYNEQF TRBJ2-1 TRBV7-2
ASVRSSLTDTQY TRBJ2-3 TRBV6-1
ASSLALAGNRETQY TRBJ2-5 TRBV7-2
ASSRQTATNEKLF TRBJ1-4 TRBV7-9
SASGAEEAF TRBJ1-1 TRBV20-1
ASSLSRASDEQY TRBJ2-7 TRBV7-6
SVEDRPREVMNTEAF TRBJ1-1 TRBV29-1
ASSLKRGETQY TRBJ2-5 TRBV28
ASSLAPQIENEKLF TRBJ1-4 TRBV5-1
ASSPRDRGRFEQY TRBJ2-7 TRBV11-1
ASGLAGSTDTQY TRBJ2-3 TRBV28
ASSEGSTGGFEQF TRBJ2-1 TRBV25-1
AIRLAPSTDTQY TRBJ2-3 TRBV10-3
ASSLRPGSNTGELF TRBJ2-2 TRBV28
SARIRSYEQY TRBJ2-7 TRBV20-1
ASTQSRGKSNQPQH TRBJ1-5 TRBV28
ASSDLPGGNGYT TRBJ1-2 TRBV2
ASSLTEGGIEQY TRBJ2-7 TRBV7-2
SARDPYRGTYEQY TRBJ2-7 TRBV20-1
SARVPGQGWGYT TRBJ1-2 TRBV20-1
ASSLFLAGGLSTEAF TRBJ1-1 TRBV27
SAREGRYNEQF TRBJ2-1 TRBV20-1
ASSPQTTMDRSSYEQY TRBJ2-7 TRBV18
ASSSRGRRTGELF TRBJ2-2 TRBV6-2/TRBV6-3
ASSLEYTDTQY TRBJ2-3 TRBV12-3/TRBV12-4
ASGLGLAGGVGDEQF TRBJ2-1 TRBV12-5
ASSRIQTLNTEAF TRBJ1-1 TRBV7-9
ASGSSTSPHIEQF TRBJ2-1 TRBV12-5
ASAQQLYTEAF TRBJ1-1 TRBV7-9
ASSLNGYGYT TRBJ1-2 TRBV28
ASRHGQTQTGELF TRBJ2-2 TRBV7-2
ASSRILSGRPSYNEQF TRBJ2-1 TRBV3-1
ASRPAGQGQNQPQH TRBJ1-5 TRBV6-1
ATSDSAGGPQH TRBJ1-5 TRBV24-1
ASSSPYEVKDEQY TRBJ2-7 TRBV6-5
ASSLGGVGGGELF TRBJ2-2 TRBV11-2
ASSPSPGSYNEQF TRBJ2-1 TRBV7-9
SAGPNELSNQPQH TRBJ1-5 TRBV20-1
ASSVGQKNTEAF TRBJ1-1 TRBV9
ATSNGGSGANVLT TRBJ2-6 TRBV15
SARAGGGGTEAF TRBJ1-1 TRBV20-1
ASSPLAMSSYNEQF TRBJ2-1 TRBV27
ASSHSDRGYEQY TRBJ2-7 TRBV3-1
ASSLAGTSGRLSYEQY TRBJ2-7 TRBV7-2
ATSGSYNEQF TRBJ2-1 TRBV27
ASSPAAGGPETQY TRBJ2-5 TRBV18
ASSRTSHRTDTQY TRBJ2-3 TRBV3-1
ASSLQSSYEQY TRBJ2-7 TRBV28
ATSESGQENYGYT TRBJ1-2 TRBV24-1
ASSLSSNYGYT TRBJ1-2 TRBV28
ASSPSGDSNQPQH TRBJ1-5 TRBV28